The 30 T cell receptor beta chains presented below share a single source sample, sequenced in a study of T cell responses to AZD1222 COVID-19 vaccine. TCRdb's copy holds only in-frame clones and misses some; the assay was immunoSEQ multiplex PCR. This table has tens of thousands of clones, about 80% appearing once. Source: peripheral blood, taken 28 days after the second AZD1222 dose. These TCRs come from an adult who received the AZD1222 COVID-19 vaccine.

The chain employs TRBV5-4 and TRBJ2-7, with TRBD1 matching over 9 bases. The CDR3 runs 19 residues. Germline CDR1 and CDR2: SGHNT and YYREEE (reference sequence). Trimming took 2 bases from V and 4 from J; bases not matched to a gene: 19. Here the CDR3 reads CASSLPGQGLGGGKYEQYF. In DNA form, the CDR3 reads TGTGCCAGCAGCTTACCGGGACAGGGCCTGGGCGGGGGAAAATACGAGCAGTACTTC.

V gene TRBV18 combines with J gene TRBJ2-2, with 10 bases fitting TRBD1. The CDR3 is 17 residues long. V trimming: 1 base; J trimming: 0 bases; junction bases outside the gene matches: 2. In germline, CDR1 is KGHSH, CDR2 LQKENI. The CDR3 DNA reads as TGTGCCAGCTCACCACGCGGACAGGGGGCGAACACCGGGGAGCTGTTTTTT. This translates into CASSPRGQGANTGELFF.

This clone was counted only a few times. The gene calls are TRBV27 and TRBJ1-2; D not resolved. CDR3 length equals 14 residues. Germline V CDR1 and CDR2: MNHEY, SMNVEV (reference sequence). Trimming pared 2 bases from V and 0 bases from J, leaving 7 bases between. The chain's CDR3 is CASSLGRTNYGYTF. CDR3 nucleotide sequence: TGTGCCAGCAGTTTAGGCAGGACTAACTATGGCTACACCTTC.

The genes are TRBV19 and TRBJ1-2; D possibly corresponds to TRBD1 (5 bases). CDR3 length equals 13 residues. V lost 4 bases to trimming and J lost 7 bases, with 13 bases between them. Germline V gene sequence: CDR1 LNHDA, CDR2 SQIVND (reference sequence). The CDR3 loop is CASSTGTGFGYTF. CDR3 DNA sequence: TGTGCCAGTAGTACCGGGACGGGATTTGGCTACACCTTC.

This chain uses TRBV27 with TRBJ1-1, with TRBD1 matching over 7 bases. With 6 bases clipped from V and 5 bases from J, the junction kept 3 bases outside the gene matches. Germline V lookup: CDR1 MNHEY, CDR2 SMNVEV (reference sequence). The length of the CDR3 is 12 residues. CDR3 bases: TGTGCCAGCAGAGACAGGGATACTGAAGCTTTCTTT. Translating it yields CASRDRDTEAFF.

V is TRBV24-1 and J is TRBJ2-3; D is ambiguous. Germline lookup yields CDR1 KGHDR and CDR2 SFDVKD. Trimming took off 3 bases at V and 7 bases at J, with 13 bases between the two ends. The CDR3 is made up of 14 amino acids. CDR3 amino acids: CATSDPRSDYTQYF. The CDR3 DNA is TGTGCCACCAGTGATCCTCGTTCGGATTATACGCAGTATTTT.

This chain connects TRBV30 to TRBJ2-1, with D maybe TRBD1 (6 bases). Germline V gene lookup returns CDR1 GTSNPN and CDR2 SVGIG (reference sequence). The V end lost 4 bases, the J end lost 7 bases, and 17 bases lay between the germline ends. This CDR3 spans 14 amino acids. The CDR3 DNA reads TGTGCCTGGAAGGATTTTGGGGGCCGTAATGAGCAGTTCTTC. Protein sequence: CAWKDFGGRNEQFF.

The V gene is TRBV6-5, the J gene TRBJ1-4, with 8 bases lining up with TRBD1. Germline loops: CDR1 MNHEY, CDR2 SVGAGI. The CDR3 covers 14 residues. With 7 bases clipped from V and 8 bases from J, the junction kept 9 bases outside the gene matches. In DNA form, the CDR3 reads TGTGCCAGCAAAAGCACAGGGGGAGGCGAAAAACTGTTTTTT. It translates to CASKSTGGGEKLFF.

This clone appeared once. The chain combines TRBV5-1 with TRBJ2-3, with 15 bases that match TRBD2. The CDR3 length is 20 residues. V lost 0 bases to trimming and J lost 3 bases; unmatched junction nucleotides: 11. Germline assignment: CDR1 SGHRS and CDR2 YFSETQ. CDR3 protein: CASSLDREWTSGGVTDTQYF. The CDR3 DNA reads as TGCGCCAGCAGCTTGGATCGGGAGTGGACTAGCGGGGGGGTAACAGATACGCAGTATTTT.

CDR3 in DNA: TGCGCCAGCAGCCAAGATTCAACGGTAGGGGCTCTGGGTGAAAAACTGTTTTTT. It yields the protein CASSQDSTVGALGEKLFF. The chain uses TRBV4-3 and TRBJ1-4, with a tentative D call TRBD1 (5 bases). V was trimmed by 0 bases and J by 7 bases, leaving 21 bases between them. The CDR3 totals 18 residues. Germline V gene data show CDR1 as LGHNA and CDR2 as YSLEER.

V usage is TRBV5-8 and J usage is TRBJ2-7; D perhaps matches TRBD1 (5 bases). This CDR3 is 13 amino acids long. V was cut by 4 bases and J by 2 bases, with 10 bases left in between. CDR1 and CDR2 (germline): SGHTS, YDEGEE. The CDR3 DNA follows: TGTGCCAGCAGCAGACAGAGTCCCTACGAGCAGTACTTC. Encoded protein: CASSRQSPYEQYF.

The chain carries TRBV28 and TRBJ1-2, with 9 bases that match TRBD1. Germline V CDR1 and CDR2: MDHEN, SYDVKM. The V gene end was trimmed by 7 bases and the J gene end by 4 bases; junction bases not matched to a gene: 13. This CDR3 spans 16 amino acids. Here the CDR3 DNA reads TGTGCCAGCATCCCCACAGGGACAGGGTCTACCTATGGCTACACCTTC. Protein sequence: CASIPTGTGSTYGYTF.

The rearrangement uses TRBV3-1 (or the pseudogene TRBV3-2) and TRBJ1-1; D call uncertain. Germline CDR1 is LGHDT and CDR2 is YNNKEL (reference sequence). V lost 4 bases and J 3 bases, leaving 15 bases between the germline ends. The CDR3 covers 15 residues. The chain's CDR3 is CASSPLVSGDTEAFF. The DNA for the CDR3 is TGTGCCAGCAGCCCCTTGGTGTCTGGGGACACTGAAGCTTTCTTT.

The chain couples TRBV11-2 to TRBJ2-3, with 11 bases matching TRBD2. The germline CDR1 and CDR2 sequences are SGHAT and FQNNGV. The ends lost 5 bases at V and 8 bases at J; junction bases unmatched: 6. This CDR3 spans 14 amino acids. CDR3 amino acids: CASSRSGGVGTQYF. The DNA for the CDR3 is TGTGCCAGCAGCCGTAGCGGGGGGGTCGGTACGCAGTATTTT.

CDR3 residues: CASSFSGDYGEQYF. CDR3 DNA: TGTGCCAGCAGCTTTTCAGGGGACTATGGCGAGCAGTACTTC. This chain uses TRBV5-5 with TRBJ2-7; D is possibly TRBD2 (7 bases). Germline CDR1 SGHKS, CDR2 YYEKEE (reference sequence). Trimming left V 2 bases short and J 6 bases short, with 15 bases between. This CDR3 has 14 residues.

This clone was counted a single time. The chain uses TRBV9 and TRBJ2-2; TRBD1 matches at 11 bases. Germline V gives CDR1 SGDLS, CDR2 YYNGEE. V lost 4 bases, J lost 6 bases, and 11 bases stayed unmatched. The CDR3 has 17 amino acids. This CDR3 reads CASSPSARTGGSGELFF. CDR3 nucleotide sequence: TGTGCCAGCAGCCCGTCGGCCCGGACAGGGGGCTCCGGGGAGCTGTTTTTT. The entire variable domain, with the rest obtained from reference TRBV9 and TRBJ2-2, is as follows: DSGVTQTPKHLITATGQRVTLRCSPRSGDLSVYWYQQSLDQGLQFLIQYYNGEERAKGNILERFSAQQFPDLHSELNLSSLELGDSALYFCASSPSARTGGSGELFFGEGSRLTVL.

The chain carries TRBV28 and TRBJ1-6, with TRBD1 matching 8 bases. The CDR3 has 15 amino acids. The V segment lost 6 bases and the J segment 7 bases; nucleotides outside the gene matches: 8. The germline gives CDR1 MDHEN, CDR2 SYDVKM. DNA for the CDR3: TGTGCCAGCAGCCGAACGGACAGGGACAATTCACCCCTCCACTTT. This gives the protein CASSRTDRDNSPLHF.

The rearrangement uses TRBV28 and TRBJ1-6, with 7 bases that match TRBD1. After removal of 5 bases from V and 10 bases from J, the junction contained 8 bases not matched to a gene. Germline loops: CDR1 MDHEN, CDR2 SYDVKM. The CDR3 consists of 14 residues. As DNA, the CDR3 is TGTGCCAGCAGTGCATCAGGGGGGGGGTCACCCCTCCACTTT. Translating it yields CASSASGGGSPLHF.

The chain joins TRBV6-2 or TRBV6-3 to TRBJ1-5; D is uncertain. V shed 2 bases and J shed 1 base, with 12 bases lying between them. This CDR3 region has 16 residues. Germline loops: CDR1 MNHEY, CDR2 SVGEGT. The CDR3 loop is CASSYAFGLSNQPQHF. CDR3 sequence (DNA): TGTGCCAGCAGTTACGCGTTCGGGCTGAGCAATCAGCCCCAGCATTTT.

The chain's CDR3 is CASSYWDRGAYGYTF. The CDR3 region has the DNA TGTGCCAGCAGTTATTGGGACAGGGGTGCCTATGGCTACACCTTC. J is TRBJ1-2 and V is TRBV2; 10 positions match TRBD1. V lost 5 bases, J lost 4 bases, and 7 bases stayed unmatched. Germline CDR1 reads SNHLY; CDR2 reads FYNNEI. The CDR3 length is 15 residues.

The chain carries TRBV9 and TRBJ1-2; D may be TRBD1 (6 bases). The CDR3 is 16 residues long. Germline CDR1 is SGDLS and CDR2 is YYNGEE. V was clipped by 0 bases and J by 4 bases, with 16 bases between them. The CDR3: CASSVDPTGSGYGYTF. DNA for the CDR3: TGTGCCAGCAGCGTAGATCCCACAGGGAGTGGCTATGGCTACACCTTC.

The genes are TRBV18 and TRBJ2-1; tentative D call: TRBD1 (6 bases). V shed 0 bases and J shed 10 bases, with 25 bases lying between them. The CDR3 is 18 residues long. From germline, CDR1 is KGHSH and CDR2 LQKENI. CDR3 nucleotide sequence: TGTGCCAGCTCACCACCGATAACCGGCAGGGTGGTTAGGGGGGAGCAGTTCTTC. Translated: CASSPPITGRVVRGEQFF.

This clone was observed once. This sequence joins TRBV3-1 (or the pseudogene TRBV3-2) and TRBJ1-4, with D perhaps matching TRBD1 (5 bases). Deletions cut 2 bases from V and 5 bases from J, with 15 bases between. This CDR3 contains 16 residues. CDR1 and CDR2 from the germline V gene are LGHDT and YNNKEL (reference sequence). In DNA form, the CDR3 reads TGTGCCAGCAGCCAATTCGGGAGGGACCAGAATGAAAAACTGTTTTTT. It encodes CASSQFGRDQNEKLFF.

This clone has just a few counts. V and J are TRBV24-1 and TRBJ2-5, with 7 bases lining up with TRBD2. The CDR3 loop spans 15 amino acids. Trimming took 4 bases from V and 5 from J; bases not matched to a gene: 9. Germline assignment: CDR1 KGHDR and CDR2 SFDVKD. Written as DNA, the CDR3 is TGTGCCACCAGTGACCCCGGCGGGGGAGGCGAGACCCAGTACTTC. Translated, it gives CATSDPGGGGETQYF.

CDR3 amino acids: CASSLNQPQHF. CDR3 DNA sequence: TGTGCCAGCAGTTTAAATCAGCCCCAGCATTTT. The gene calls are TRBV28 and TRBJ1-5; no reliable D call. This CDR3 is built from 11 residues. Germline values: CDR1 MDHEN, CDR2 SYDVKM. V lost 2 bases and J 4 bases, leaving 0 bases between the germline ends.

J is TRBJ1-4 and V is TRBV5-6; no reliable D call. Trimming shortened V by 3 bases and J by 5 bases, and 14 bases separated the two germline ends. CDR3 length: 15 residues. Germline V lookup: CDR1 SGHDT, CDR2 YYEEEE. The CDR3 DNA follows: TGTGCCAGCAGCTCACCCGGGGTGGGGAATGAAAAACTGTTTTTT. This encodes CASSSPGVGNEKLFF.

The chain combines TRBV4-1 with TRBJ1-3, with TRBD1 matching 10 bases. In germline, CDR1 is MGHRA, CDR2 YSYEKL. The CDR3 is 15 amino acids. V trimming: 6 bases; J trimming: 8 bases; junction bases outside the gene matches: 10. The CDR3 loop reads CASRQTGTGVDTIYF. Written as DNA, the CDR3 is TGCGCCAGCAGACAAACCGGGACAGGGGTGGACACCATATATTTT.

The genes are TRBV7-2 and TRBJ2-1, with 14 bases identical to TRBD2. V dropped 4 bases and J dropped 3; count of bases not matched to a gene: 2. CDR1 is SGHTA, CDR2 FQGNSA, per germline. The CDR3 is 16 amino acids. Here the CDR3 reads CASSSGLAGVYNEQFF. Here the CDR3 DNA reads TGTGCCAGCAGCTCGGGACTAGCGGGGGTCTACAATGAGCAGTTCTTC.

The chain carries TRBV2 and TRBJ2-7; D not certain. The CDR3 is made up of 11 amino acids. Germline CDR1 and CDR2: SNHLY and FYNNEI. The germline V and J ends were trimmed by 3 bases and 4 bases, with 4 bases remaining between them. Written as DNA, the CDR3 is TGTGCCAGCAGTGATGGGTACGAGCAGTACTTC. This sequence encodes CASSDGYEQYF.

The chain uses TRBV9 and TRBJ1-4, with a possible D match to TRBD1 (5 bases). The CDR3 loop spans 12 amino acids. Trimming took 3 bases from V and 8 from J, leaving 8 bases between them. The germline CDR1 and CDR2 sequences are SGDLS and YYNGEE. CDR3 protein: CASSAGGEKLFF. CDR3 sequence (DNA): TGTGCCAGCAGCGCCGGGGGGGAAAAACTGTTTTTT.